The rows below give T cell receptor beta chains drawn from one sample of a study of breast tumors, draining lymph nodes, adjacent tissues. A single record per CDR3 protein comes from TCRdb applying MiXCR to the multiplex PCR reads. The sample records around 230,000 distinct CDR3 sequences, about 30% being singletons. Sample: axillary lymph node tissue. Receptor source: a female donor with breast cancer. Some clones in this sample may be carry-over from other donors' samples. CDR3s include the opening cysteine and the closing phenylalanine or tryptophan. Each record gives: V gene, J gene, CDR3 protein.

v_call: TRBV7-9; j_call: TRBJ2-5; cdr3_aa: CASSPPGVDTAETQYF
v_call: TRBV7-2; j_call: TRBJ1-6; cdr3_aa: CASSSGRVNSPLHF
v_call: TRBV5-4; j_call: TRBJ1-1; cdr3_aa: CASSPKAGMNTEAFF
v_call: TRBV6-6; j_call: TRBJ2-7; cdr3_aa: CASMGDSYEQYF
v_call: TRBV2; j_call: TRBJ1-6; cdr3_aa: CASSWGGAPLHF
v_call: TRBV19; j_call: TRBJ2-1; cdr3_aa: CASRTGGTWDEQFF
v_call: TRBV19; j_call: TRBJ2-5; cdr3_aa: CASSIRTGGSRETQYF
v_call: TRBV5-1; j_call: TRBJ1-4; cdr3_aa: CASSARGTNEKLFF
v_call: TRBV5-1; j_call: TRBJ1-2; cdr3_aa: CASSPNEGAWGYTF
v_call: TRBV6-6; j_call: TRBJ2-5; cdr3_aa: CASSHARETQYF
v_call: TRBV15; j_call: TRBJ2-4; cdr3_aa: CATSRDMAGRNIQYF
v_call: TRBV5-1; j_call: TRBJ2-4; cdr3_aa: CASSLEVLQGPKNIQYF
v_call: TRBV24-1; j_call: TRBJ2-3; cdr3_aa: CATSDGGQGVFTDTQYF
v_call: TRBV20-1; j_call: TRBJ2-5; cdr3_aa: CSATGGIPRGTQYF
v_call: TRBV5-5; j_call: TRBJ2-1; cdr3_aa: CASSTLPTPYNEQFF
v_call: TRBV7-2; j_call: TRBJ2-7; cdr3_aa: CASSLTAGGREQYF
v_call: TRBV11-2; j_call: TRBJ1-1; cdr3_aa: CASSYLWGGGTEAFF
v_call: TRBV6-5; j_call: TRBJ1-2; cdr3_aa: CASSYPRTGHNGYTF
v_call: TRBV6-6; j_call: TRBJ2-7; cdr3_aa: CASSNLAGGPGEQYF
v_call: TRBV29-1; j_call: TRBJ2-1; cdr3_aa: CSVEGLSGRHRDEQFF
v_call: TRBV6-1; j_call: TRBJ1-6; cdr3_aa: CATSETGFHF
v_call: TRBV7-9; j_call: TRBJ2-7; cdr3_aa: CASSPRVGSDEQYF
v_call: TRBV9; j_call: TRBJ1-2; cdr3_aa: CASSVGEGRESGSTF
v_call: TRBV27; j_call: TRBJ1-1; cdr3_aa: CASVGTEAFF
v_call: TRBV20-1; j_call: TRBJ2-2; cdr3_aa: CSAREGHKNTGELFF
v_call: TRBV18; j_call: TRBJ2-3; cdr3_aa: CASSPSDRATDTQYF
v_call: TRBV7-9; j_call: TRBJ1-3; cdr3_aa: CASSLRNSGNTIYF
v_call: TRBV19; j_call: TRBJ2-5; cdr3_aa: CASSIFGAGGGETQYF
v_call: TRBV24-1; j_call: TRBJ2-3; cdr3_aa: CATSTSGRGNEQYF
v_call: TRBV6-2/TRBV6-3; j_call: TRBJ2-5; cdr3_aa: CASSTQGLQETQYF
v_call: TRBV7-9; j_call: TRBJ1-3; cdr3_aa: CASSPGQATSSGNPIYF
v_call: TRBV6-1; j_call: TRBJ1-3; cdr3_aa: CASSVGLAGNTIYF
v_call: TRBV5-1; j_call: TRBJ2-2; cdr3_aa: CASSLASAGELFF
v_call: TRBV29-1; j_call: TRBJ2-7; cdr3_aa: CTLPGLGEQYF
v_call: TRBV7-9; j_call: TRBJ2-5; cdr3_aa: CASSFTSGRETQYF
v_call: TRBV20-1; j_call: TRBJ1-6; cdr3_aa: CSARVGEGSPLHF
v_call: TRBV5-1; j_call: TRBJ2-1; cdr3_aa: CASVRDRANEQFF
v_call: TRBV6-2/TRBV6-3; j_call: TRBJ2-7; cdr3_aa: CASSPAGVVYEQYF
v_call: TRBV11-3; j_call: TRBJ1-3; cdr3_aa: CASSPLGEGMNTIYF
v_call: TRBV14; j_call: TRBJ2-7; cdr3_aa: CASSPKGTPYEQYF
v_call: TRBV7-6; j_call: TRBJ2-5; cdr3_aa: CASSLVLGLGETQYF
v_call: TRBV2; j_call: TRBJ1-1; cdr3_aa: CASRGWAVNTEAFF
v_call: TRBV30; j_call: TRBJ1-1; cdr3_aa: CAWSDHRDKTFF
v_call: TRBV11-3; j_call: TRBJ2-3; cdr3_aa: CASSLVFTDTQYF
v_call: TRBV2; j_call: TRBJ1-5; cdr3_aa: CASREGIDEHF
v_call: TRBV20-1; j_call: TRBJ2-3; cdr3_aa: CSADGKSSYNEQYF
v_call: TRBV5-1; j_call: TRBJ2-2; cdr3_aa: CANSFTGGGELFF
v_call: TRBV5-1; j_call: TRBJ1-2; cdr3_aa: CASSSGTGRIYYGYTF
v_call: TRBV2; j_call: TRBJ1-6; cdr3_aa: CASSEELLQETRNSPLHF
v_call: TRBV19; j_call: TRBJ1-1; cdr3_aa: CASSSRRGTEAFF
v_call: TRBV5-8; j_call: TRBJ1-3; cdr3_aa: CASSPGPQDSGNTIYF
v_call: TRBV7-8; j_call: TRBJ1-5; cdr3_aa: CASNLARVDPQHF
v_call: TRBV7-2; j_call: TRBJ2-3; cdr3_aa: CASSLMVAGTDTQYF
v_call: TRBV5-1; j_call: TRBJ2-1; cdr3_aa: CASSLGTRPSPLGEQFF
v_call: TRBV4-2; j_call: TRBJ1-4; cdr3_aa: CASSLTLSVGEKLFF
v_call: TRBV7-2; j_call: TRBJ1-1; cdr3_aa: CASSRDGLNTEAFF
v_call: TRBV6-1; j_call: TRBJ2-7; cdr3_aa: CASSRRTGHYEQYF
v_call: TRBV14; j_call: TRBJ1-3; cdr3_aa: CASSQLGGVHTISF